This T cell receptor (beta chain) was sequenced in a study of blood T cell repertoires in COVID-19. Assay: immunoSEQ multiplex PCR; the TCRdb copy retains only in-frame clones and omits some. The table lists some 90,000 clones, 75% to 90% of them singletons. The CDR3 totals 9 residues, both ends included. Germline loops: CDR1 LGHNA, CDR2 YSLEER. Points on this clone: The conserved phenylalanine or tryptophan is not found at the CDR3 terminus, so this likely reflects a read error. The DNA is left out, because the CDR3 cannot be placed on it with certainty; the CDR3 is given as TCRdb lists it.

The chain couples TRBV4-3 to TRBJ1-1; the table's TRBD1 call for D was not verified on the DNA. Sequencing input: peripheral blood. This TCR derives from a woman older than 75 with active COVID-19. CDR3 sequence: CASSPCPNS.